What follows are 18 T cell receptor beta chains derived from one specimen sequenced in a study of cytomegalovirus exposure and HLA in healthy donors. Clones were read by immunoSEQ multiplex PCR, and TCRdb kept only the in-frame ones, dropping some. The data show fewer than 90,000 clones, roughly 84% seen once. The specimen sequenced was PBMCs. The receptors derive from a young woman in good health and CMV-seropositive.

The rearrangement links TRBV10-1 to TRBJ1-1; 8 positions match TRBD1. V shed 5 bases and J 4 bases; nucleotides not matched to a gene: 3. Per the germline V gene, CDR1 is WNHNN and CDR2 is SYGVQD (reference sequence). This CDR3 has 13 amino acids. The DNA for the CDR3 is TGCGCCAGCAGTTTCGACAGGGGCACTGAAGCTTTCTTT. This sequence encodes CASSFDRGTEAFF.

The chain joins TRBV30 to TRBJ1-4, with a tentative D call TRBD1 (5 bases). The V end was cut by 4 bases, the J end by 8 bases, with 14 bases between. This CDR3 is built from 13 residues. Germline V gene data show CDR1 as GTSNPN and CDR2 as SVGIG (reference sequence). The CDR3 region has the DNA TGTGCCTGGACCGTCGGGGGTTCGGAAAAACTGTTTTTT. This translates into CAWTVGGSEKLFF.

The V and J genes are TRBV28 and TRBJ1-5, with D hard to call. The CDR3 covers 15 residues. V lost 6 bases to trimming and J lost 2 bases, with 14 bases between them. CDR1 is MDHEN, CDR2 SYDVKM, per germline. CDR3 sequence reads: CASSLGLLGNQPQHF. CDR3 nucleotide sequence: TGTGCCAGCAGCTTAGGCCTCCTTGGCAATCAGCCCCAGCATTTT.

The genes are TRBV11-2 and TRBJ2-1; D is possibly TRBD2 (6 bases). Trimming stripped 5 bases from V and 6 bases from J, with 17 bases between. Germline V gene sequence: CDR1 SGHAT, CDR2 FQNNGV. The CDR3 has 15 amino acids. The CDR3 is CASSLSSERFNEQFF. CDR3 coding DNA: TGTGCCAGCAGCCTATCTAGCGAGAGGTTCAATGAGCAGTTCTTC.

The chain joins TRBV28 to TRBJ1-1; D is ambiguous. V shed 8 bases and J shed 3 bases, with 16 bases lying between them. This CDR3 contains 14 residues. CDR1 MDHEN and CDR2 SYDVKM come from the germline V gene. The CDR3 sequence: CASVEGVGDTEAFF. The CDR3 nucleotides read TGTGCCAGCGTAGAGGGTGTTGGGGACACTGAAGCTTTCTTT.

V usage is TRBV6-1 and J usage is TRBJ1-5; TRBD1 is a possible D gene (6 bases). There are 14 residues in the CDR3. V was shortened by 4 bases and J by 5 bases, with 12 bases between the two germline ends. Germline values: CDR1 MNHNS, CDR2 SASEGT. CDR3 loop: CASSVPGGDQPQHF. CDR3 DNA sequence: TGTGCCAGCAGTGTGCCGGGGGGCGATCAGCCCCAGCATTTT.

The chain joins TRBV19 to TRBJ2-3, with 8 bases that match TRBD2. CDR1 and CDR2 from the germline V gene are LNHDA and SQIVND (reference sequence). The junction had 6 bases not matched to a gene; V was cut back by 6 bases and J by 1 base. The CDR3 contains 15 residues. The CDR3 region is CASSNSGAGTDTQYF. The CDR3 DNA reads as TGTGCCAGTAGCAATAGCGGGGCGGGCACAGATACGCAGTATTTT.

The J gene is TRBJ1-2, the V gene TRBV7-9, with D tentatively TRBD1 (6 bases). The germline V gene encodes CDR1 SEHNR and CDR2 FQNEAQ (reference sequence). Trimming removed 1 base from V and 5 bases from J, with 14 bases in between. The CDR3 contains 15 residues. The CDR3 is CASSLGNREYYGYTF. For the CDR3, the DNA is TGTGCCAGCAGCTTAGGGAACAGGGAGTATTATGGCTACACCTTC.

The chain is built from TRBV4-2 and TRBJ2-7; a weak D match, TRBD2 (5 bases). V was pared by 2 bases and J by 6 bases, with 11 bases between. The CDR3 consists of 13 residues. The germline V gene encodes CDR1 LGHNA and CDR2 YNFKEQ. CDR3 coding DNA: TGTGCCAGCAGCCAAAGTCCCGGAGGCGAGCAGTACTTC. It yields the protein CASSQSPGGEQYF.

The rearrangement uses TRBV7-6 and TRBJ2-2; 10 nucleotides align to TRBD2. Trimming took 5 bases from V and 6 from J; bases not matched to a gene: 9. Germline V gene lookup returns CDR1 SGHVS and CDR2 FNYEAQ. The CDR3 length is 16 residues. CDR3 in DNA: TGTGCCAGCAGCCCCCGAAGCGGGGGGGCCCCCGGGGAGCTGTTTTTT. Its protein is CASSPRSGGAPGELFF. The whole variable domain, remainder taken from reference TRBV7-6 and TRBJ2-2, is GAGVSQSPRYKVTKRGQDVALRCDPISGHVSLYWYRQALGQGPEFLTYFNYEAQQDKSGLPNDRFSAERPEGSISTLTIQRTEQRDSAMYRCASSPRSGGAPGELFFGEGSRLTVL.

V gene TRBV2 combines with J gene TRBJ1-2, with D uncertain. Germline V lookup: CDR1 SNHLY, CDR2 FYNNEI. The CDR3 totals 14 residues. Trimming stripped 4 bases from V and 2 bases from J, with 11 bases between. CDR3 in amino acids: CASSATAINYGYTF. The CDR3 DNA reads as TGTGCCAGCAGTGCTACAGCCATCAACTATGGCTACACCTTC.

This chain links TRBV18 with TRBJ1-1; no clear D. This CDR3 is built from 13 residues. V lost 1 base and J 3 bases, leaving 6 bases between the germline ends. Germline CDR1 KGHSH, CDR2 LQKENI. The CDR3 nucleotides read TGTGCCAGCTCACCACTCCGTGACACTGAAGCTTTCTTT. Translating it yields CASSPLRDTEAFF.

This clone was counted a few times. This chain uses TRBV6-1 with TRBJ1-5; 10 positions agree with TRBD1. CDR3 length equals 16 residues. Unmatched junction bases numbered 6, after V lost 1 base and J lost 6 bases. Germline V gene sequence: CDR1 MNHNS, CDR2 SASEGT. For the CDR3, the DNA is TGTGCCAGCAGTGAAGAGGTCGGGACAGGGGCTCAGCCCCAGCATTTT. Protein: CASSEEVGTGAQPQHF.

The CDR3 region has the DNA TGTGCCAGCAGCTTCGGGACAGGTTCCTACGAGCAGTACTTC. It specifies CASSFGTGSYEQYF. V usage is TRBV11-3 and J usage is TRBJ2-7; 8 bases match TRBD1. This CDR3 comprises 14 residues. The V segment lost 3 bases and the J segment 1 base; nucleotides outside the gene matches: 2. Germline values: CDR1 SGHNT, CDR2 YENEEA.

In this sample, this clone turned up a few times. The chain combines TRBV5-4 with TRBJ2-3, with 8 bases lining up with TRBD1. The CDR3 is 15 residues long. V lost 4 bases to trimming and J lost 4 bases; unmatched junction nucleotides: 8. Germline-derived CDR1 and CDR2 are SGHNT and YYREEE (reference sequence). CDR3 DNA: TGTGCCAGCAGCCAACAGGGGGTGGGGGCAGATACGCAGTATTTT. Protein sequence: CASSQQGVGADTQYF.

This rearrangement joins TRBV28 to TRBJ2-3; possibly TRBD2 for D (5 bases). The CDR3 is made up of 13 amino acids. Germline CDR1 reads MDHEN; CDR2 reads SYDVKM. V shed 10 bases and J shed 1 base, with 12 bases lying between them. CDR3: CATEGYGTDTQYF. The CDR3 coding sequence is TGTGCCACCGAGGGATACGGCACAGATACGCAGTATTTT.

About this clone itself: Other nucleotide sequences from this sample produce the same CDR3. The V gene is TRBV2, the J gene TRBJ2-3; weak D call: TRBD1 (6 bases). This CDR3 has 13 amino acids. Trimming stripped 11 bases from V and 0 bases from J, with 12 bases between. Germline V gives CDR1 SNHLY, CDR2 FYNNEI. CDR3 protein: CAGTRGSTDTQYF. The DNA of the CDR3 is TGTGCCGGCACCAGGGGCAGCACAGATACGCAGTATTTT.

Comments on this clone: The same CDR3 is also encoded by other DNA sequences in this sample. V gene TRBV15 combines with J gene TRBJ1-4; D is uncertain. Germline assignment: CDR1 LNHNV and CDR2 YYDKDF (reference sequence). With 0 bases removed from V and 8 bases from J, the gap between germline ends came to 7 bases. The CDR3 contains 13 residues. The CDR3 DNA sequence: TGTGCCACCAGCAGAGATCGCGGGGAAAAACTGTTTTTT. Encoded protein: CATSRDRGEKLFF.